This record looks at one T cell receptor beta chain sequence and its context. The antigen remains unidentified. V lost 3 bases and J 5 bases, leaving 19 bases between the germline ends. Germline-derived CDR1 and CDR2 are ENHRY and SYGVKD. CDR3 length: 16 amino acids. As defined, naive CD8 cells were CD45RO-negative and positively selected for CCR7, with terminally differentiated effector memory CD45RA+ cells excluded. This sample is drawn from a study of shared clonotypes between healthy human individuals. As for the study in general: Donors were a couple of women and a few men aged 18 to 49. Study observations and caveats: About 5% of naive CD4 clonotypes were shared across several donors.

This was a deep-level run. Authors' processing steps: There were no quality scores in the junction-only immunoSEQ sequences, so filtering differed. Clones were read by immunoSEQ multiplex PCR, and TCRdb kept only the in-frame ones, dropping some. V, J and clone size are taken as reported in that table, and D and trimming were inferred from the DNA itself. This sample has around 2.1 million clones; roughly 91% occur once, and the top ten carry over 1.5%. The sequenced material came from naive CD8+ T cells from PBMCs. This sequence originates from a man between 18 and 29 years old in good health. Some clones in this sample may be carry-over from other donors' samples. This sequence joins TRBV10-3 and TRBJ1-1; D is perhaps TRBD1 (5 bases). The DNA for the CDR3 is TGTGCCATCAGTGATATTGATGAACATAAGGGGACTGAAGCTTTCTTT. Its protein is CAISDIDEHKGTEAFF.